The 29 T cell receptor beta chains below all came from one sample that was sequenced in a study of T cell responses to AZD1222 COVID-19 vaccine. Some clones are missing from TCRdb's copy, which holds only in-frame ones; the method was immunoSEQ multiplex PCR. The sample records some 170,000 clones, 70% to 90% being singletons. This sample comprised peripheral blood, obtained on day 0 of AZD1222 vaccination. The receptors were gathered from an adult in good health.

The chain combines TRBV9 with TRBJ2-1; D is possibly TRBD1 or TRBD2 (6 bases each). The V end lost 0 bases, the J end lost 7 bases, and 17 bases lay between the germline ends. CDR3 length: 16 residues. CDR1 and CDR2 (germline): SGDLS, YYNGEE. CDR3 protein: CASSVDASRGRNEQFF. The CDR3 bases are TGTGCCAGCAGCGTAGACGCGTCTAGGGGGAGGAATGAGCAGTTCTTC.

The chain has TRBV11-2 and TRBJ2-5, with D uncertain. The length of the CDR3 is 11 residues. The germline V gene has CDR1 SGHAT and CDR2 FQNNGV. V was cut by 5 bases and J by 5 bases, with 6 bases left in between. In nucleotides, the CDR3 is TGTGCCAGCAGCCGCAAGGAGACCCAGTACTTC. It codes for CASSRKETQYF.

The V and J genes are TRBV30 and TRBJ1-2; unclear D gene. The length of the CDR3 is 11 residues. Trimming took off 1 base at V and 8 bases at J, with 8 bases between the two ends. Germline CDR1 and CDR2: GTSNPN and SVGIG (reference sequence). Written as DNA, the CDR3 is TGTGCCTGGAGTGGGGAAGGGGGCTACACCTTC. Residues: CAWSGEGGYTF. Using reference TRBV30 and TRBJ1-2 for the parts outside the CDR3, the full variable domain is SQTIHQWPATLVQPVGSPLSLECTVEGTSNPNLYWYRQAAGRGLQLLFYSVGIGQISSEVPQNLSASRPQDRQFILSSKKLLLSDSGFYLCAWSGEGGYTFGSGTRLTVV.

V gene TRBV12-3 or TRBV12-4 combines with J gene TRBJ1-5, with D possibly matching TRBD1 (5 bases). This CDR3 comprises 13 residues. Trimming removed 3 bases at V and 6 bases at J, with 9 bases between. CDR3 region: CASSFGGGQPQHF. The CDR3 DNA reads TGTGCCAGCAGTTTTGGGGGAGGTCAGCCCCAGCATTTT.

The chain combines TRBV19 with TRBJ1-3; perhaps TRBD1 as D (5 bases). V dropped 4 bases and J dropped 4 bases, with 14 bases sitting between them. The CDR3 loop spans 15 amino acids. Germline CDR1 reads LNHDA; CDR2 reads SQIVND (reference sequence). DNA for the CDR3: TGTGCCAGTAGTACTGCCTGGGACTCAGGAAACACCATATATTTT. Translation gives CASSTAWDSGNTIYF.

This clone was recorded once. This rearrangement joins TRBV5-1 to TRBJ2-5; weak D call: TRBD1 (5 bases). V lost 0 bases, J lost 5 bases, and 14 bases lay in between. The CDR3 contains 15 residues. CDR1 and CDR2 from the germline V gene are SGHRS and YFSETQ. CDR3 DNA: TGCGCCAGCAGCTTGGATCCCACAGCAGGGGAGACCCAGTACTTC. Translating gives CASSLDPTAGETQYF.

The chain's CDR3 is CASSVTGLASNEQFF. In nucleotides, the CDR3 is TGTGCCAGCAGCGTAACGGGACTAGCGAGTAATGAGCAGTTCTTC. This rearrangement joins TRBV9 to TRBJ2-1; 10 positions match TRBD2. Germline V gene data show CDR1 as SGDLS and CDR2 as YYNGEE. The CDR3 contains 15 residues. The ends lost 1 base at V and 7 bases at J; junction bases unmatched: 5.

The V and J genes are TRBV11-2 and TRBJ2-7; 15 bases are shared with TRBD2. Trimming cost V 4 bases and J 2 bases; bases outside gene matches: 6. This CDR3 comprises 17 residues. Germline CDR1 SGHAT, CDR2 FQNNGV. CDR3 nucleotide sequence: TGTGCCAGCAGCTCCTCCGGACTAGCGGGAGGGACCTACGAGCAGTACTTC. Protein product: CASSSSGLAGGTYEQYF.

The CDR3 sequence: CASSIRRGNTGELFF. DNA for the CDR3: TGTGCCAGTAGTATTCGGAGGGGAAATACCGGGGAGCTGTTTTTT. The genes are TRBV19 and TRBJ2-2; the D gene is possibly TRBD2 (6 bases). Germline V gene sequence: CDR1 LNHDA, CDR2 SQIVND (reference sequence). V was clipped by 3 bases and J by 5 bases, with 13 bases between them. This CDR3 region has 15 residues.

This chain links TRBV11-2 with TRBJ2-2, with D possibly TRBD1 on 5 matching bases. Trimming took off 1 base at V and 6 bases at J, with 12 bases between the two ends. The CDR3 length is 15 residues. The germline gives CDR1 SGHAT, CDR2 FQNNGV. For the CDR3, the DNA is TGTGCCAGCAGCTTAGTACTCCTCAGGGCCGGGGAGCTGTTTTTT. As protein: CASSLVLLRAGELFF.

The chain is built from TRBV30 and TRBJ2-1; maybe TRBD2 (6 bases). CDR1 and CDR2 from the germline V gene are GTSNPN and SVGIG (reference sequence). Trimming stripped 5 bases from V and 0 bases from J, with 17 bases between. The CDR3 length is 16 residues. The CDR3, as DNA: TGTGCCTGGGGAGCAGCGGGCCCTAGCTCCTACAATGAGCAGTTCTTC. The encoded protein is CAWGAAGPSSYNEQFF.

The chain joins TRBV29-1 to TRBJ2-5; D remains ambiguous. There are 12 residues in the CDR3. The germline CDR1 and CDR2 sequences are SQVTM and ANQGSEA. The V end lost 7 bases, the J end lost 5 bases, and 14 bases lay between the germline ends. CDR3 nucleotide sequence: TGCAGCGCCACACCGACGGAGGAGACCCAGTACTTC. This codes for CSATPTEETQYF.

V gene TRBV6-2 or TRBV6-3 combines with J gene TRBJ2-3; 9 nucleotides line up with TRBD2. V gave up 4 bases and J gave up 14 bases; unmatched junction bases: 13. The CDR3 has 14 residues. The germline V gene has CDR1 MNHEY and CDR2 SVGEGT. The CDR3 is CASSSSGGPTGRYF. The CDR3 DNA reads TGTGCCAGCAGTTCAAGCGGGGGGCCGACCGGGCGGTATTTT.

The chain carries TRBV6-5 and TRBJ2-1; D possibly uses TRBD1 or TRBD2 (6 bases each). The CDR3 spans 15 residues. The germline CDR1 and CDR2 sequences are MNHEY and SVGAGI. The ends were cut back, 6 bases at V and 4 bases at J, with 16 bases in the middle. For the CDR3, the DNA is TGTGCCAGCAGGGCCGTTGGGGGGCCTTACAATGAGCAGTTCTTC. Translation: CASRAVGGPYNEQFF.

The sample holds a few counts of this clone. This chain links TRBV5-1 with TRBJ1-1; TRBD1 might be the D (5 bases). The length of the CDR3 is 13 residues. Germline V gives CDR1 SGHRS, CDR2 YFSETQ. The V end was cut by 4 bases, the J end by 1 base, with 8 bases between. CDR3 sequence reads: CASSHGQNTEAFF. CDR3 DNA sequence: TGCGCCAGCAGCCATGGACAGAACACTGAAGCTTTCTTT.

The rearrangement links TRBV2 to TRBJ1-2; 9 bases line up with TRBD1. The germline gives CDR1 SNHLY, CDR2 FYNNEI. V trimming: 6 bases; J trimming: 2 bases; junction bases outside the gene matches: 4. CDR3 size: 14 residues. Here the CDR3 reads CASRSGTGNYGYTF. Written as DNA, the CDR3 is TGTGCCAGCAGGTCCGGGACAGGGAACTATGGCTACACCTTC.

This sequence joins TRBV3-1 (or the pseudogene TRBV3-2) and TRBJ2-1; D call uncertain. This CDR3 has 14 residues. V was pared by 4 bases and J by 9 bases, with 16 bases between. Germline loops: CDR1 LGHDT, CDR2 YNNKEL (reference sequence). The CDR3 DNA follows: TGTGCCAGCAGCCCCCGTTCCCTCCCGGGTGAGCAGTTCTTC. Amino acid sequence: CASSPRSLPGEQFF.

The CDR3 region is CAISEQENSPLHF. The DNA of the CDR3 is TGTGCCATCAGTGAACAGGAGAATTCACCCCTCCACTTT. This sequence joins TRBV10-3 and TRBJ1-6, with a tentative D call TRBD1 (5 bases). The CDR3 loop spans 13 amino acids. The V end was cut by 3 bases, the J end by 7 bases, with 7 bases between. Germline values: CDR1 ENHRY, CDR2 SYGVKD.

V gene TRBV6-5 combines with J gene TRBJ2-2, with D tentatively TRBD2 (6 bases). Germline assignment: CDR1 MNHEY and CDR2 SVGAGI. Deletions cut 2 bases from V and 7 bases from J, with 8 bases between. This CDR3 is built from 13 residues. The CDR3 here is CASSYDGGGELFF. The CDR3, as DNA: TGTGCCAGCAGTTACGACGGGGGCGGGGAGCTGTTTTTT.

The genes are TRBV5-5 and TRBJ2-7, with 7 bases identical to TRBD2. CDR1 and CDR2 (germline): SGHKS, YYEKEE (reference sequence). V lost 4 bases, J lost 2 bases, and 12 bases stayed unmatched. The CDR3 has 16 amino acids. CDR3 in amino acids: CASSPAGSGAPYEQYV. The CDR3 nucleotides are TGTGCCAGCAGCCCCGCGGGGAGCGGGGCACCCTACGAGCAGTACGTC.

The chain employs TRBV20-1 and TRBJ1-1; a weak D match, TRBD1 (5 bases). The germline CDR1 and CDR2 sequences are DFQATT and SNEGSKA (reference sequence). This CDR3 is 14 amino acids long. V lost 3 bases, J lost 3 bases, and 14 bases lay in between. CDR3 residues: CSASLGGFHTEAFF. In DNA form, the CDR3 reads TGCAGTGCTAGTCTTGGGGGGTTTCACACTGAAGCTTTCTTT.

This clone was observed a handful of times. CDR3 sequence reads: CASSQEGEWVAGAPTDTQYF. In DNA, the CDR3 is TGTGCCAGCAGCCAAGAAGGTGAATGGGTAGCGGGGGCCCCCACAGATACGCAGTATTTT. J is TRBJ2-3 and V is TRBV3-1 (or the pseudogene TRBV3-2), with 9 bases lining up with TRBD2. Germline trimming cut 0 bases from V and 2 bases from J; bases unmatched to any gene: 15. There are 20 residues in the CDR3. CDR1 and CDR2 from the germline V gene are LGHDT and YNNKEL (reference sequence).

The V call is TRBV6-5, the J call TRBJ1-1; D unresolved. The CDR3 is 15 amino acids. Trimming pared 0 bases from V and 5 bases from J, leaving 13 bases between. CDR1 MNHEY and CDR2 SVGAGI come from the germline V gene. For the CDR3, the DNA is TGTGCCAGCAGTTACTCGTCTCAGGTGTGGACTGAAGCTTTCTTT. Translation: CASSYSSQVWTEAFF.

Written as DNA, the CDR3 is TGTGCCAGCAGCTTAGGCGACAACTCTGGAAACACCATATATTTT. This gives the protein CASSLGDNSGNTIYF. J is TRBJ1-3 and V is TRBV5-5; D gene ambiguous. The V end lost 2 bases, the J end lost 0 bases, and 9 bases lay between the germline ends. From germline, CDR1 is SGHKS and CDR2 YYEKEE (reference sequence). The CDR3 covers 15 residues. Looking up the rest from reference TRBV5-5 and TRBJ1-3 gives the full variable domain: DAGVTQSPTHLIKTRGQQVTLRCSPISGHKSVSWYQQVLGQGPQFIFQYYEKEERGRGNFPDRFSARQFPNYSSELNVNALLLGDSALYLCASSLGDNSGNTIYFGEGSWLTVV.

V gene TRBV19 combines with J gene TRBJ1-1; D not resolved. The CDR3 runs to 14 residues. The V gene's germline CDR1 is LNHDA and CDR2 SQIVND (reference sequence). V was clipped by 5 bases and J by 4 bases, with 14 bases between them. The CDR3 region has the DNA TGTGCCAGTAGTCCCCAGTCGGCGGGCACTGAAGCTTTCTTT. This translates into CASSPQSAGTEAFF.

The chain recombines TRBV20-1 with TRBJ1-4, with 7 bases aligning to TRBD1. Germline trimming cut 3 bases from V and 3 bases from J; bases unmatched to any gene: 4. The CDR3 extends over 14 amino acids. CDR1 is DFQATT and CDR2 is SNEGSKA in the germline V gene (reference sequence). DNA of the CDR3: TGCAGTGCTAGTAACAGGGGATCTAATGAAAAACTGTTTTTT. This sequence encodes CSASNRGSNEKLFF.

This chain joins TRBV2 and TRBJ2-7; TRBD1 matches at 7 bases. Trimming at V came to 8 bases and at J to 0 bases, leaving 7 bases not matched to a gene. Germline values: CDR1 SNHLY, CDR2 FYNNEI. The length of the CDR3 is 14 residues. CDR3 amino acids: CASRFRDSSYEQYV. CDR3 nucleotides: TGTGCCAGCCGATTTAGGGACAGCTCCTACGAGCAGTACGTC.

The chain recombines TRBV7-2 with TRBJ1-2, with TRBD1 as a possible D gene (5 bases). The V end was cut by 6 bases, the J end by 1 base, with 15 bases between. CDR3 length: 15 amino acids. CDR1 and CDR2 (germline): SGHTA, FQGNSA. The CDR3 DNA follows: TGTGCCAGCAGAAACCGGGACGTGGGTAACTATGGCTACACCTTC. Protein sequence: CASRNRDVGNYGYTF.

In this sample, this clone turned up once. The rearrangement uses TRBV12-5 and TRBJ2-5; possible D gene TRBD1, 5 bases. V was trimmed by 2 bases and J by 2 bases, leaving 15 bases between them. Germline-derived CDR1 and CDR2 are LGHNT and FRNRAP. This CDR3 is 16 amino acids long. The CDR3: CASGLSTRPGQETQYF. The CDR3 DNA sequence: TGTGCTAGTGGTTTGTCGACGCGACCAGGGCAAGAGACCCAGTACTTC.